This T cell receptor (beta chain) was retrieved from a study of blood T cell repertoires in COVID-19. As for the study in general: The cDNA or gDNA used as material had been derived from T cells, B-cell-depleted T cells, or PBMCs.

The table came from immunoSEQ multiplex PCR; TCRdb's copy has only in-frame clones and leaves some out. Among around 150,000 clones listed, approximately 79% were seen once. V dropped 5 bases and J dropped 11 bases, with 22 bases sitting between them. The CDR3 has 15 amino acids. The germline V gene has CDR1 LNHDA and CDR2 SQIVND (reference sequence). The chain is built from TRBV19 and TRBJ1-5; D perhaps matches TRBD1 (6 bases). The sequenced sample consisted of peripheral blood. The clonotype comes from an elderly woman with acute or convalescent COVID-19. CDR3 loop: CASSFKTGLPGAQHF. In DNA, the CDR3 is TGTGCCAGTAGTTTCAAAACAGGGCTCCCAGGGGCCCAGCATTTT.